This T cell receptor beta chain emerged from a study of cytomegalovirus exposure and HLA in healthy donors. For the donor in question, CMV serostatus went unrecorded. 13 Jbeta primers and 60 Vbeta primers were used for the PCR. Generated by immunoSEQ multiplex PCR, the TCRdb table keeps only in-frame clones and is missing some. Among 200,000 to 250,000 clones listed, 85% were seen once. Remarks on this clone: Its antigen is not identified.

Findings and caveats of the study: There was a cluster of highly shared sequence variants that was likely a sequencing artifact. TCR beta chains numbering more than 150 were designated cytomegalovirus-associated. Trimming of TCR beta V- and J-genes showed a link, identified in a later analysis, to a missense DCLRE1C variant.

CDR1 and CDR2 (germline): LGHNA, YNFKEQ. The CDR3 consists of 18 residues. V dropped 0 bases and J dropped 7; count of bases not matched to a gene: 15. The chain uses TRBV4-2 and TRBJ2-1; 7 bases are a match to TRBD2. Specimen: PBMCs. The TCR sequence derives from a human donor in good health. The CDR3 DNA reads TGTGCCAGCAGCCAAGAAGCTTCCTACGGGAGGACATATAATGAGCAGTTCTTC. This gives the protein CASSQEASYGRTYNEQFF.